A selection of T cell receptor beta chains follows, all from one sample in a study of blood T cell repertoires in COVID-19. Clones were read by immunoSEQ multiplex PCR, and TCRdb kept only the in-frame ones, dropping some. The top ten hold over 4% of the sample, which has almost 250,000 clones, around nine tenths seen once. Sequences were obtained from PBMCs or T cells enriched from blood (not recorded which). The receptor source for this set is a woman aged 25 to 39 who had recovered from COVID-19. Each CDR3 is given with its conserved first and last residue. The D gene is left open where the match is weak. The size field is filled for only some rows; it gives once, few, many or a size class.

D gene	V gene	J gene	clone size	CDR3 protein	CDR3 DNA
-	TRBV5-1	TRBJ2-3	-	CASSLRGGDTRDTQYF	TGCGCCAGCAGCTTACGGGGCGGGGATACGAGAGATACGCAGTATTTT
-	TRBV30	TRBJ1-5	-	CAWTAQEDQPQHF	TGTGCCTGGACCGCGCAGGAGGATCAGCCCCAGCATTTT
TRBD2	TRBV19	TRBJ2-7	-	CASTGLAGSEQYF	TGTGCCAGCACAGGTCTAGCGGGATCCGAGCAGTACTTC
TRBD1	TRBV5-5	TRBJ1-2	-	CASSLAGTGIYGYTF	TGTGCCAGCAGCTTGGCCGGGACAGGGATCTATGGCTACACCTTC
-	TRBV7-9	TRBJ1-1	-	CASSLDRVKAFF	TGTGCCAGCAGCTTAGACAGGGTCAAAGCTTTCTTT
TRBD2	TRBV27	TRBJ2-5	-	CASRLAGVGETQYF	TGTGCCAGCAGACTAGCGGGAGTGGGGGAGACCCAGTACTTC
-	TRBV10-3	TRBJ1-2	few	CAISAGASASIGYTF	TGTGCCATCAGTGCTGGGGCCAGCGCCTCTATCGGCTACACCTTC
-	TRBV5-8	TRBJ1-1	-	CASRGLDSENTEAFF	TGTGCCAGCAGGGGGCTGGATTCCGAGAACACTGAAGCTTTCTTT
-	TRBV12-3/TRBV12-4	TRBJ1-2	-	CATLRQVNYGYTF	TGTGCCACCCTCAGACAGGTTAACTATGGCTACACCTTC
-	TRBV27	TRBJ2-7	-	CASSSQAGGYYEQYF	TGTGCCAGCAGTTCACAAGCTGGCGGCTACTACGAGCAGTACTTC